This is a list of T cell receptor beta chains from one sample in a study of T cell responses to AZD1222 COVID-19 vaccine. The protocol was immunoSEQ multiplex PCR, while the TCRdb copy is restricted to in-frame clones and leaves out a portion. The sample yields 140,000 to 150,000 clones, 75% to 90% seen once. This specimen consisted of peripheral blood, obtained on day 0 of AZD1222 vaccination. These receptors came from an adult in good health. Both conserved end residues are part of each CDR3. D genes are given only for firm matches. Some rows have no size entry. The others give once, few or many, or a class for an expanded clone.

J: TRBJ1-3; D: -; V: TRBV2; size: -; DNA: TGTGCCACCTCCTCCTTCAGGGACGGAAACACCATATATTTT; CDR3: CATSSFRDGNTIYF
J: TRBJ2-3; D: -; V: TRBV24-1; size: -; DNA: TGTGCCACCAGTGACCACCGCGCGGCTAGCACAGATACGCAGTATTTT; CDR3: CATSDHRAASTDTQYF
J: TRBJ1-2; D: -; V: TRBV6-6; size: -; DNA: TGTGCCAGCAGCCCTGACAGAAATGGTGGCTACACCTTC; CDR3: CASSPDRNGGYTF
J: TRBJ1-2; D: -; V: TRBV12-3/TRBV12-4; size: -; DNA: TGTGCCAGCAGTTTAGGGGGGGGCGATGGCTACACCTTC; CDR3: CASSLGGGDGYTF
J: TRBJ1-2; D: -; V: TRBV3-1/TRBV3-2; size: -; DNA: TGTGCCAGCAGCCTTCAGGCGTATGGCTACACCTTC; CDR3: CASSLQAYGYTF
J: TRBJ1-6; D: TRBD1; V: TRBV25-1; size: -; DNA: TGTGCCAGCAGTGATTCAGGGACAGCCTATAATTCACCCCTCCACTTT; CDR3: CASSDSGTAYNSPLHF
J: TRBJ1-4; D: -; V: TRBV2; size: -; DNA: TGTGCCAGCAGTGGCGCAGGGAGTGAAAAACTGTTTTTT; CDR3: CASSGAGSEKLFF
J: TRBJ1-1; D: TRBD1; V: TRBV7-8; size: -; DNA: TGTGCCAGCAGCTCTAGACAGGGGACTGAAGCTTTCTTT; CDR3: CASSSRQGTEAFF
J: TRBJ2-7; D: -; V: TRBV6-1; size: -; DNA: TGTGCCAGCAGTGCCTCAAACCTTGGGCTGGGCTCCTACGAGCAGTACTTC; CDR3: CASSASNLGLGSYEQYF
J: TRBJ1-2; D: -; V: TRBV6-5; size: once; DNA: TGTGCCAGCAGCCGCACCATCAGTAACTATGGCTACACCTTC; CDR3: CASSRTISNYGYTF
J: TRBJ1-5; D: -; V: TRBV11-2; size: -; DNA: TGTGCCAGCAGCTTAGCTTTTAAAGATCAGCCCCAGCATTTT; CDR3: CASSLAFKDQPQHF
J: TRBJ1-2; D: TRBD1; V: TRBV2; size: many; DNA: TGTGCCAGCAATATTGGGACAGGGCACGGCTACACCTTC; CDR3: CASNIGTGHGYTF
J: TRBJ1-1; D: -; V: TRBV19; size: -; DNA: TGTGCCAGTAGTACCGCATATAGGAACACTGAAGCTTTCTTT; CDR3: CASSTAYRNTEAFF
J: TRBJ2-3; D: -; V: TRBV19; size: -; DNA: TGTGCCAGTACGATCGCGGGGTACACAGATACGCAGTATTTT; CDR3: CASTIAGYTDTQYF
J: TRBJ1-4; D: -; V: TRBV6-1; size: -; DNA: TGTGCCAGCAGTGAAGCATACGGCAGGGTCAATGAAAAACTGTTTTTT; CDR3: CASSEAYGRVNEKLFF
J: TRBJ2-5; D: TRBD1; V: TRBV12-5; size: few; DNA: TGTGCTAGTGGTTTGCAGGGACAGGGGAGAGAGACCCAGTACTTC; CDR3: CASGLQGQGRETQYF
J: TRBJ1-5; D: -; V: TRBV4-1; size: -; DNA: TGCGCCAGCAGCCAAGAAGGCGGGGGAAACCGTCAGCCCCAGCATTTT; CDR3: CASSQEGGGNRQPQHF
J: TRBJ2-3; D: -; V: TRBV5-8; size: -; DNA: TGTGCCAGCAGCTTCAGGGGCCGGTTGGCACAAGATACGCAGTATTTT; CDR3: CASSFRGRLAQDTQYF
J: TRBJ2-3; D: -; V: TRBV25-1; size: -; DNA: TGTGCCAGCAACCGGGGCCAGACTACAGATACGCAGTATTTT; CDR3: CASNRGQTTDTQYF
J: TRBJ1-4; D: -; V: TRBV10-2; size: -; DNA: TGCGCCAGCAGTGAGGTTTCGGGGGAGAAACTGTTTTTT; CDR3: CASSEVSGEKLFF